These 10 T cell receptor beta chains share one sample of origin, sequenced in a study of shared clonotypes between healthy human individuals. The table came from immunoSEQ multiplex PCR; TCRdb's copy has only in-frame clones and leaves some out. The table lists millions of clones, approximately 94% of them singletons. As defined, naive CD8 cells were CD45RO-negative and positively selected for CCR7, with terminally differentiated effector memory CD45RA+ cells excluded. The sample consisted of naive CD8+ T cells sorted from blood. These receptors were taken from a man between 18 and 35 years old in good health.

On this clone: The sample contains more than one DNA sequence encoding this CDR3. This chain connects TRBV27 to TRBJ2-7, with D uncertain. Trimming cost V 2 bases and J 4 bases, with 6 bases left between them. The CDR3 runs to 12 residues. Per germline, CDR1 MNHEY and CDR2 SMNVEV (reference sequence). Here the CDR3 reads CASSLLGYEQYF. CDR3 bases: TGTGCCAGCAGTTTACTCGGTTACGAGCAGTACTTC.

The chain has TRBV28 and TRBJ2-6; D remains ambiguous. The CDR3 consists of 13 residues. The germline V and J ends were trimmed by 4 bases and 4 bases, with 5 bases remaining between them. Germline V gene lookup returns CDR1 MDHEN and CDR2 SYDVKM. The DNA for the CDR3 is TGTGCCAGCAGTTCTCCCGGGGCCAACGTCCTGACTTTC. This gives the protein CASSSPGANVLTF.

The chain recombines TRBV5-1 with TRBJ2-7; D gene unclear. V was cut by 4 bases and J by 2 bases, with 4 bases left in between. Germline loops: CDR1 SGHRS, CDR2 YFSETQ. The CDR3 contains 11 residues. This CDR3 is CASSTPYEQYF. Written as DNA, the CDR3 is TGCGCCAGCAGCACCCCCTACGAGCAGTACTTC. Full variable domain (outside the CDR3, taken from reference TRBV5-1 and TRBJ2-7): KAGVTQTPRYLIKTRGQQVTLSCSPISGHRSVSWYQQTPGQGLQFLFEYFSETQRNKGNFPGRFSGRQFSNSRSEMNVSTLELGDSALYLCASSTPYEQYFGPGTRLTVT.

Of note for this clone: Other DNA sequences in this specimen translate into the identical CDR3. V is TRBV7-9 and J is TRBJ2-1; TRBD2 matches at 9 bases. The CDR3 has 15 residues. Germline CDR1 SEHNR, CDR2 FQNEAQ (reference sequence). After removal of 4 bases from V and 2 bases from J, the junction contained 3 bases not matched to a gene. CDR3 protein: CASSSGLAPYNEQFF. As DNA, the CDR3 is TGTGCCAGCAGCTCCGGACTAGCGCCCTACAATGAGCAGTTCTTC. The variable domain in full, completed from reference TRBV7-9 and TRBJ2-1, reads DTGVSQNPRHKITKRGQNVTFRCDPISEHNRLYWYRQTLGQGPEFLTYFQNEAQLEKSRLLSDRFSAERPKGSFSTLEIQRTEQGDSAMYLCASSSGLAPYNEQFFGPGTRLTVL.

The V and J genes are TRBV11-2 and TRBJ2-7; D perhaps matches TRBD1 (5 bases). Trimming left V 5 bases short and J 4 bases short, with 9 bases between. This CDR3 has 12 amino acids. Germline V gene sequence: CDR1 SGHAT, CDR2 FQNNGV. The CDR3 sequence is CASSPDRYEQYF. The CDR3 nucleotides read TGTGCCAGCAGCCCAGACAGATACGAGCAGTACTTC.

The chain is built from TRBV6-5 and TRBJ2-5; D is tentatively TRBD1 or TRBD2 (5 bases each). Deletions cut 4 bases from V and 2 bases from J, with 14 bases between. This CDR3 has 15 residues. Per germline, CDR1 MNHEY and CDR2 SVGAGI. The DNA of the CDR3 is TGTGCCAGCAGTTCCTACCGGGACGGTCAAGAGACCCAGTACTTC. Residues: CASSSYRDGQETQYF.

This sequence joins TRBV6-5 and TRBJ2-3; possible D gene TRBD1, 6 bases. Germline-derived CDR1 and CDR2 are MNHEY and SVGAGI. V was shortened by 2 bases and J by 0 bases, with 9 bases between the two germline ends. The CDR3 totals 15 residues. The CDR3 DNA follows: TGTGCCAGCAGTTACGGCCAGGGGAGCACAGATACGCAGTATTTT. This encodes CASSYGQGSTDTQYF.

This rearrangement joins TRBV27 to TRBJ1-6; D remains unclear. V lost 6 bases, J lost 7 bases, and 7 bases lay in between. The CDR3 consists of 12 residues. Germline CDR1 MNHEY, CDR2 SMNVEV (reference sequence). In nucleotides, the CDR3 is TGTGCCAGCAGCTCTCCAAATTCACCCCTCCACTTT. This encodes CASSSPNSPLHF.

The chain couples TRBV11-1 to TRBJ2-7, with 10 nucleotides matching TRBD1. Germline CDR1 is SGHAT and CDR2 is FQDESV (reference sequence). The CDR3 length is 18 residues. The junction had 11 bases not matched to a gene; V was cut back by 1 base and J by 2 bases. In nucleotides, the CDR3 is TGTGCCAGCAGCTTAGAAGGGACAGGGGCCTGGGGCGCCTACGAGCAGTACTTC. This sequence encodes CASSLEGTGAWGAYEQYF.

This sequence joins TRBV27 and TRBJ2-7; no definite D call. Looked up from germline, CDR1 is MNHEY and CDR2 is SMNVEV (reference sequence). The CDR3 has 17 residues. V lost 4 bases, J lost 2 bases, and 21 bases lay in between. In DNA, the CDR3 is TGTGCCAGCAGTTCACCATCCTCGGTCTTCTCCCCCTACGAGCAGTACTTC. This codes for CASSSPSSVFSPYEQYF.